The 23 T cell receptor beta chains in this list originate from one sample, sequenced in a study of cytomegalovirus exposure and HLA in healthy donors (dated by TCRdb to about 2017). Library method: the immunoSEQ multiplex PCR assay. The multiplex PCR relied on a mix of 60 forward primers for TCR Vbeta segments and 13 reverse primers for TCR Jbeta segments. Drawn from immuneACCESS, this table holds only the in-frame rearrangements with V and J called that TCRdb kept. Clones are partly lost; checked studies trace under half to an unresolved V gene and leave the rest unexplained. The table for this sample lists about 160,000 clones; approximately 80% of them were counted only once. Approximately 7% of the sample belongs to the ten largest clones. Sequencing input: PBMCs. These receptors were taken from a woman in her thirties in good health and CMV-seropositive.

This clone was picked up one time. The V call is TRBV7-2, the J call TRBJ1-6; D not resolved. The CDR3 runs 14 residues. CDR1 is SGHTA and CDR2 is FQGNSA in the germline V gene. V was cut by 5 bases and J by 9 bases, with 14 bases left in between. In nucleotides, the CDR3 is TGTGCCAGCAGCCCTCAACCCGGGGTTTCACCCCTCCACTTT. It codes for CASSPQPGVSPLHF.

This clone was detected only a few times. The rearrangement uses TRBV7-9 and TRBJ2-7; D is uncertain. This CDR3 has 13 residues. Trimming removed 2 bases at V and 2 bases at J, with 7 bases between. Germline CDR1 SEHNR, CDR2 FQNEAQ (reference sequence). CDR3 loop: CASSLYRTYEQYF. The DNA for the CDR3 is TGTGCCAGCAGCTTATACAGAACCTACGAGCAGTACTTC.

This CDR3 reads CASSMEGARYEQYF. DNA of the CDR3: TGTGCCAGTAGTATGGAGGGGGCGAGGTACGAGCAGTACTTC. J is TRBJ2-7 and V is TRBV19; a weak D match, TRBD1 (7 bases). Per the germline V gene, CDR1 is LNHDA and CDR2 is SQIVND (reference sequence). This CDR3 spans 14 amino acids. Trimming cost V 3 bases and J 4 bases, with 13 bases left between them.

V usage is TRBV7-6 and J usage is TRBJ2-7, with a possible D match to TRBD1 (6 bases). Trimming shortened V by 0 bases and J by 7 bases, and 10 bases separated the two germline ends. Germline CDR1 SGHVS, CDR2 FNYEAQ. The CDR3 has 13 amino acids. DNA for the CDR3: TGTGCCAGCAGCTTAGCCCACGACAGGGAGCAGTACTTC. It yields the protein CASSLAHDREQYF.

J is TRBJ1-2 and V is TRBV7-2; 8 bases are shared with TRBD1. The trim removed 4 bases at V and 7 bases at J, leaving 8 bases unmatched. The CDR3 extends over 14 amino acids. Germline CDR1 reads SGHTA; CDR2 reads FQGNSA. The CDR3 is CASSYRGVGTGYTF. The DNA for the CDR3 is TGTGCCAGCAGCTACAGGGGGGTTGGTACTGGCTACACCTTC. Filled out from reference TRBV7-2 and TRBJ1-2, the complete variable domain reads GAGVSQSPSNKVTEKGKDVELRCDPISGHTALYWYRQSLGQGLEFLIYFQGNSAPDKSGLPSDRFSAERTGGSVSTLTIQRTQQEDSAVYLCASSYRGVGTGYTFGSGTRLTVV.

This rearrangement joins TRBV4-1 to TRBJ1-3; TRBD1 matches at 8 bases. The CDR3 has 16 amino acids. Trimming removed 0 bases from V and 4 bases from J; junction bases left unmatched: 5. Germline CDR1 reads MGHRA; CDR2 reads YSYEKL. The CDR3 sequence is CASSQEARGRGNTIYF. CDR3 DNA: TGCGCCAGCAGCCAAGAGGCCAGGGGGCGCGGAAACACCATATATTTT.

This clone was counted only a few times. The chain is built from TRBV5-5 and TRBJ2-1; 8 positions match TRBD1. Trimming removed 0 bases from V and 4 bases from J; junction bases left unmatched: 3. CDR1 SGHKS and CDR2 YYEKEE come from the germline V gene (reference sequence). The length of the CDR3 is 15 residues. The DNA of the CDR3 is TGTGCCAGCAGCTTGGCCGGGACAGGTTACAATGAGCAGTTCTTC. This sequence encodes CASSLAGTGYNEQFF.

The rearrangement uses TRBV7-2 and TRBJ1-5, with TRBD1 identical over 7 bases. J was trimmed by 3 bases and V by 5 bases; bases with no gene match: 4. The CDR3 has 14 residues. In germline, CDR1 is SGHTA, CDR2 FQGNSA. The CDR3 loop reads CASSKTGNNQPQHF. In nucleotides, the CDR3 is TGTGCCAGCAGCAAGACAGGGAACAATCAGCCCCAGCATTTT.

This clone was counted between two and nine times. The chain is built from TRBV12-5 and TRBJ2-3, with 8 bases identical to TRBD1. The CDR3 has 15 amino acids. V was pared by 6 bases and J by 6 bases, with 11 bases of the junction left unmatched. Germline values: CDR1 LGHNT, CDR2 FRNRAP. The CDR3, as DNA: TGTGCTAGTGGCGTTGGACAGGGCCCGCAGGATACGCAGTATTTT. Translating gives CASGVGQGPQDTQYF.

This clone came up a few times. The rearrangement uses TRBV6-1 and TRBJ1-2, with TRBD1 matching over 7 bases. V dropped 0 bases and J dropped 3; count of bases not matched to a gene: 4. The CDR3 spans 15 residues. Germline V gene lookup returns CDR1 MNHNS and CDR2 SASEGT. The CDR3 sequence: CASSEATGVDYGYTF. The CDR3 region has the DNA TGTGCCAGCAGTGAAGCAACAGGGGTTGACTATGGCTACACCTTC.

The V gene is TRBV9, the J gene TRBJ2-7, with 8 bases aligning to TRBD2. Trimming took 3 bases from V and 4 from J; bases not matched to a gene: 6. Looked up from germline, CDR1 is SGDLS and CDR2 is YYNGEE. The CDR3 runs to 14 residues. CDR3 residues: CASSAGGGRYEQYF. The CDR3 coding sequence is TGTGCCAGCAGCGCCGGGGGGGGGAGGTACGAGCAGTACTTC.

V is TRBV2 and J is TRBJ2-2, with TRBD2 matching over 10 bases. CDR1 is SNHLY and CDR2 is FYNNEI in the germline V gene. V was pared by 5 bases and J by 2 bases, with 11 bases of the junction left unmatched. This CDR3 is built from 18 residues. CDR3 sequence reads: CASSPPKRGGLNTGELFF. CDR3 in DNA: TGTGCCAGCAGTCCACCAAAGCGGGGGGGCCTAAACACCGGGGAGCTGTTTTTT.

V is TRBV6-5 and J is TRBJ2-7, with TRBD1 matching 8 bases. The CDR3 is made up of 13 amino acids. From germline, CDR1 is MNHEY and CDR2 SVGAGI. Losses at the gene ends were 5 bases for V and 5 bases for J; bases not matched to a gene: 5. CDR3 loop: CASSGQGRDEQYF. As DNA, the CDR3 is TGTGCCAGCAGTGGACAGGGCAGAGACGAGCAGTACTTC.

This chain uses TRBV7-9 with TRBJ1-4; possible D gene TRBD1, 6 bases. CDR1 SEHNR and CDR2 FQNEAQ come from the germline V gene (reference sequence). The CDR3 has 13 amino acids. V lost 6 bases, J lost 5 bases, and 10 bases lay in between. The CDR3 protein is CASSSDRNEKLFF. The CDR3 coding sequence is TGTGCCAGCAGTTCCGACAGGAATGAAAAACTGTTTTTT.

The V call is TRBV2, the J call TRBJ1-3, with D possibly being TRBD1 (5 bases). The CDR3 has 15 residues. CDR1 is SNHLY and CDR2 is FYNNEI in the germline V gene. Trimming cost V 4 bases and J 1 base, with 11 bases left between them. CDR3 in DNA: TGTGCCAGCAGTGTCTCGGGGGTGTCTGGAAACACCATATATTTT. It codes for CASSVSGVSGNTIYF. The variable domain in full, completed from reference TRBV2 and TRBJ1-3, reads EPEVTQTPSHQVTQMGQEVILRCVPISNHLYFYWYRQILGQKVEFLVSFYNNEISEKSEIFDDQFSVERPDGSNFTLKIRSTKLEDSAMYFCASSVSGVSGNTIYFGEGSWLTVV.

In its sample, this clone was seen a few times. The chain employs TRBV2 and TRBJ1-2; D not certain. Germline values: CDR1 SNHLY, CDR2 FYNNEI. With 5 bases removed from V and 1 base from J, the gap between germline ends came to 17 bases. The CDR3 length is 16 residues. The CDR3 region has the DNA TGTGCCAGCAGTCTTACTCGGAGAGAGAATAACTATGGCTACACCTTC. Its translation: CASSLTRRENNYGYTF.

The V gene is TRBV9, the J gene TRBJ2-1, with TRBD2 identical over 13 bases. The CDR3 totals 14 residues. Germline CDR1 and CDR2: SGDLS and YYNGEE. V dropped 4 bases and J dropped 6; count of bases not matched to a gene: 1. CDR3 DNA: TGTGCCAGCAGCACTAGCGGGGGGGCCAATGAGCAGTTCTTC. As protein: CASSTSGGANEQFF.

The genes are TRBV4-1 and TRBJ2-2; 8 bases match TRBD2. Germline values: CDR1 MGHRA, CDR2 YSYEKL. CDR3 length: 16 residues. V gave up 2 bases and J gave up 2 bases; unmatched junction bases: 4. The CDR3 nucleotides read TGCGCCAGCAGCCAAAGGACTAGCAGTAACACCGGGGAGCTGTTTTTT. Amino acid sequence: CASSQRTSSNTGELFF.

CDR3 DNA: TGTGCCAGCAGACGGACAGGGAAGGCAGAAAAACTGTTTTTT. Amino acids: CASRRTGKAEKLFF. V usage is TRBV28 and J usage is TRBJ1-4, with 8 bases that match TRBD1. Germline values: CDR1 MDHEN, CDR2 SYDVKM. This CDR3 is 14 amino acids long. With V trimmed by 6 bases and J by 8 bases, 8 bases remained unmatched.

CDR3 in amino acids: CASSIQGRGQPQHF. The CDR3 nucleotides are TGTGCCAGCAGCATACAGGGTCGGGGTCAGCCCCAGCATTTT. The chain has TRBV2 and TRBJ1-5; D may be TRBD1 (6 bases). CDR1 SNHLY and CDR2 FYNNEI come from the germline V gene. Trimming stripped 6 bases from V and 6 bases from J, with 15 bases between. This CDR3 is built from 14 residues.

This clone was seen only a few times. V and J are TRBV29-1 and TRBJ2-1, with 9 bases fitting TRBD2. CDR1 SQVTM and CDR2 ANQGSEA come from the germline V gene. The CDR3 consists of 15 residues. J gave up 4 bases and V 2 bases, and 6 bases lay outside the gene matches. The CDR3 sequence: CSVELRGGDYNEQFF. The CDR3 DNA reads as TGCAGCGTTGAACTTCGCGGGGGGGATTACAATGAGCAGTTCTTC.

The V gene is TRBV10-3, the J gene TRBJ1-2; tentative D call: TRBD1 (6 bases). The germline V gene encodes CDR1 ENHRY and CDR2 SYGVKD. Trimming stripped 4 bases from V and 8 bases from J, with 26 bases between. The CDR3 is 17 residues long. CDR3 protein: CAISGPGTKENSGGYTF. In DNA form, the CDR3 reads TGTGCCATCAGTGGCCCCGGGACAAAAGAAAATAGCGGGGGCTACACCTTC.

The chain recombines TRBV28 with TRBJ1-1; D may be TRBD1 (6 bases). The CDR3 runs to 20 residues. The germline CDR1 and CDR2 sequences are MDHEN and SYDVKM. Trimming pared 4 bases from V and 0 bases from J, leaving 27 bases between. The CDR3 nucleotides read TGTGCCAGCAGTTCATATATGGCCTGGGCGAGAGGGGACATGAACACTGAAGCTTTCTTT. It translates to CASSSYMAWARGDMNTEAFF. Variable domain in full (rest from reference TRBV28 and TRBJ1-1): DVKVTQSSRYLVKRTGEKVFLECVQDMDHENMFWYRQDPGLGLRLIYFSYDVKMKEKGDIPEGYSVSREKKERFSLILESASTNQTSMYLCASSSYMAWARGDMNTEAFFGQGTRLTVV.